Listed below are T cell receptor beta chains from one sample, sequenced in a study of monozygotic twins with inflammatory bowel disease. TCRdb reprocessed the 5' RACE reads and reports one entry per CDR3 protein, with no DNA. This repertoire includes some 440,000 distinct CDR3 sequences. Sequenced material: blood. These receptors were obtained from a human donor with ulcerative colitis or Crohn's disease, or a healthy co-twin of an affected twin (not recorded which). The CDR3 runs from the conserved cysteine through the conserved F or W.

j_call v_call cdr3_aa
TRBJ1-5 TRBV20-1 CTIQISNQPQHF
TRBJ1-1 TRBV19 CASTPTAKGVRPFF
TRBJ2-1 TRBV7-2 CASSLAPGTVYNEQFF
TRBJ1-5 TRBV20-1 CSAGTPNQPQHF
TRBJ1-2 TRBV5-1 CASSLLGGGGYTF
TRBJ2-1 TRBV6-5 CASSSQGPNEQFF
TRBJ2-2 TRBV11-2 CASSLPTGEGRELFF
TRBJ2-5 TRBV20-1 CSARDRGVVETQYF
TRBJ2-7 TRBV25-1 CASRGDGPYEQYF
TRBJ2-3 TRBV9 CASSTRPGVDTQYF
TRBJ1-5 TRBV28 CASSPQWSGQPQHF
TRBJ1-1 TRBV6-1 CASSETDRGVRAFF
TRBJ2-7 TRBV18 CASSLSSGRANEQYF
TRBJ1-1 TRBV20-1 CSARIREGSEAFF
TRBJ2-1 TRBV9 CASSEASGSYEQFF
TRBJ2-3 TRBV5-1 CASSQILTGADTQYF
TRBJ2-2 TRBV12-3/TRBV12-4 CASSLSGTGGGGELFF
TRBJ1-2 TRBV20-1 CSAQDPYGYTF
TRBJ2-7 TRBV6-5 CASSSIGIYEQYF
TRBJ2-2 TRBV20-1 CSASGRAGELFF
TRBJ2-7 TRBV20-1 CSAGDSPYEQYF
TRBJ2-2 TRBV3-1 CASSPLEGNTGELFF
TRBJ2-3 TRBV7-2 CASSFIAPSGGADTQYF
TRBJ2-3 TRBV20-1 CSARSPGLAGDTDTQYF
TRBJ2-5 TRBV7-6 CASSSLAGTSGRKETQYF
TRBJ1-2 TRBV12-3/TRBV12-4 CASSLGQSYGYTF
TRBJ1-1 TRBV29-1 CSVEDAQDRTEAFF
TRBJ2-3 TRBV2 CASSREGPDTQYF
TRBJ2-7 TRBV7-2 CASSLPRDRSSYEQYF
TRBJ2-1 TRBV4-2 CASSQGQIYNEQFF
TRBJ2-6 TRBV5-1 CASSFSTNVLTF
TRBJ2-7 TRBV12-3/TRBV12-4 CASSFNGPYEQYF
TRBJ1-5 TRBV7-2 CASSYDRGGNQPQHF
TRBJ1-1 TRBV27 CASRGWTENTEAFF
TRBJ2-7 TRBV27 CASSLYALDKGYEQYF
TRBJ2-7 TRBV6-5 CASSYTIQGETYEQYF
TRBJ1-6 TRBV14 CASRDFNSPLHF
TRBJ2-3 TRBV25-1 CASSEQQDTQYF
TRBJ1-3 TRBV5-1 CASSFDSSNGNTIYF
TRBJ2-1 TRBV20-1 CSAPGLARNYEQFF
TRBJ1-6 TRBV6-4 CASSVGLEGSPLHF
TRBJ2-1 TRBV5-1 CASSISPLAGAYNEQFF
TRBJ2-2 TRBV6-1 CASTNRDTTNTGELFF
TRBJ1-5 TRBV14 CASSLTLSQPQHF
TRBJ1-1 TRBV5-1 CASSLGDTGAFF
TRBJ2-6 TRBV11-2 CASSLPLTGANVLTF
TRBJ2-7 TRBV19 CASSIGQAESYEQYF
TRBJ2-7 TRBV20-1 CSAPEGPLYEQYF
TRBJ1-2 TRBV6-5 CASSSSPEGIPDGYTF
TRBJ2-2 TRBV5-1 CASSLTRQTTGELFF
TRBJ2-2 TRBV4-2 CASSPMKGQGASGRENTGELFF
TRBJ2-3 TRBV7-7 CASSPILTPDTQYF
TRBJ1-3 TRBV7-2 CASSTGRGNTIYF